Listed here are 10 T cell receptor beta chains from one sample, sequenced in a study of post-analysis software for immune sequencing data (dated by TCRdb to the mid-2010s). The investigation overall reported the following: Patients showed significantly higher frequencies than controls for several TRBV segments, among them TRBV5-6, TRBV5-1 and TRBV20-1.

The protocol used for the library was PCR. TCRdb lists the instrument as Illumina HiSeq 2500. Unique molecular identifiers were incorporated into TCR beta cDNA libraries to reduce PCR and sequencing biases. TCRdb reprocessing: public reads trimmed at Q25 with fastp, clones called with MiXCR, in-frame beta chains kept. Each CDR3 protein gets just one entry, which takes the most common genes and DNA from the rows behind it. This sample is represented by around 700,000 distinct CDR3 sequences; 59% of them were singletons. About 11% of the sample comes from the top ten. The antigens these receptors bind are not known. The sample taken for sequencing was blood. These receptors came from a girl under 10 years old with multiple sclerosis.

This chain joins TRBV6-5 and TRBJ2-4; no clear D gene. The V end lost 11 bases, the J end lost 0 bases, and 14 bases lay between the germline ends. The CDR3 is made up of 14 amino acids. Germline CDR1 is MNHEY and CDR2 is SVGAGI. The CDR3 DNA sequence: TGTGCCCGCACGTCCCAAGTAGCCAAAAACATTCAGTACTTC. Translated, it gives CARTSQVAKNIQYF.

The V and J genes are TRBV7-2 and TRBJ2-2; no firm D call. V was clipped by 5 bases and J by 1 base, with 8 bases between them. From germline, CDR1 is SGHTA and CDR2 FQGNSA. CDR3 length equals 14 residues. CDR3 DNA sequence: TGTGCCAGCAGCCTCAACGGGAACACCGGGGAGCTGTTTTTT. This translates into CASSLNGNTGELFF. The full variable domain, rest sourced from reference TRBV7-2 and TRBJ2-2, is GAGVSQSPSNKVTEKGKDVELRCDPISGHTALYWYRQSLGQGLEFLIYFQGNSAPDKSGLPSDRFSAERTGGSVSTLTIQRTQQEDSAVYLCASSLNGNTGELFFGEGSRLTVL.

The J gene is TRBJ1-2, the V gene TRBV20-1, with TRBD1 identical over 7 bases. Germline V gene data show CDR1 as DFQATT and CDR2 as SNEGSKA (reference sequence). J lost 5 bases, V lost 5 bases, and 8 bases had no gene match. This CDR3 contains 13 residues. CDR3 sequence reads: CSALTGRGYGYTF. The CDR3 bases are TGCAGTGCTCTGACAGGGAGGGGATATGGCTACACCTTC.

V and J are TRBV15 and TRBJ2-7; the match to TRBD2 covers 8 bases. CDR1 is LNHNV, CDR2 YYDKDF, per germline (reference sequence). The CDR3 sequence is 15 residues long. V shed 5 bases and J 2 bases; nucleotides not matched to a gene: 8. CDR3 region: CATSLGRDKTYEQYF. The CDR3 DNA sequence: TGTGCCACCAGCCTCGGGAGGGATAAGACCTACGAGCAGTACTTC.

The V gene is TRBV20-1, the J gene TRBJ2-5; 10 bases are a match to TRBD2. Gene TRBJ2-7 matches the end of the DNA better, so the J call may be wrong. The V gene's germline CDR1 is DFQATT and CDR2 SNEGSKA (reference sequence). The CDR3 length is 14 residues. The CDR3 DNA reads TGCAGTGCTAGAGGGTCTAGCGGGAGCGGCGAGCAGTACTTC. Translating it yields CSARGSSGSGEQYF.

The chain has TRBV7-2 and TRBJ1-2; D not certain. The CDR3 runs 13 residues. Deletions cut 1 base from V and 3 bases from J, with 6 bases between. Germline values: CDR1 SGHTA, CDR2 FQGNSA. The CDR3 loop is CASSLERDYGYTF. The CDR3 region has the DNA TGTGCCAGCAGCTTAGAGAGGGACTATGGCTACACCTTC.

This chain connects TRBV2 to TRBJ2-5; 8 bases map to TRBD1. The CDR3 sequence is 15 residues long. V gave up 5 bases and J gave up 0 bases; unmatched junction bases: 5. Germline V gene sequence: CDR1 SNHLY, CDR2 FYNNEI. The CDR3 coding sequence is TGTGCCAGCAGTCACGACAGGGGCGACCAAGAGACCCAGTACTTC. This codes for CASSHDRGDQETQYF.

The chain couples TRBV20-1 to TRBJ2-7; 9 nucleotides match TRBD2. The J call may be incorrect, as the DNA end agrees better with TRBJ2-5. This CDR3 comprises 15 residues. Germline CDR1 DFQATT, CDR2 SNEGSKA (reference sequence). The CDR3 region is CSAAPAGLARETQYF. CDR3 sequence (DNA): TGCAGTGCTGCCCCTGCGGGACTAGCAAGAGAGACCCAGTACTTC.

The V and J genes are TRBV20-1 and TRBJ2-5, with a weak D call TRBD2 (5 bases). Germline CDR1 reads DFQATT; CDR2 reads SNEGSKA (reference sequence). V was trimmed by 3 bases and J by 5 bases, leaving 10 bases between them. This CDR3 has 12 amino acids. The DNA of the CDR3 is TGCAGTGCTAGTTCTAGCTTGGAGACCCAGTACTTC. This translates into CSASSSLETQYF.

The genes are TRBV6-2 or TRBV6-3 and TRBJ2-7; TRBD2 might be the D (5 bases). Trimming removed 6 bases from V and 1 base from J, with 13 bases in between. This CDR3 is built from 14 residues. Per the germline V gene, CDR1 is MNHEY and CDR2 is SVGEGT. The CDR3 protein is CASRTGVGSYEQYF. In DNA, the CDR3 is TGTGCCAGCAGGACCGGGGTTGGATCCTACGAGCAGTACTTC.